The 8 T cell receptor beta chains given below trace back to one sample, sequenced in a study of cytotoxic CD8 clonotypes in ibrutinib-treated CLL. Clones were sequenced by immunoSEQ multiplex PCR, and TCRdb holds only the in-frame ones, with some missing. The profile covers 160,000 or so clones, with 81% appearing a single time and roughly 1.9% taken by the ten largest. Specimen: PBMCs, collected after 12 months of ibrutinib treatment. These receptors came from a human donor with chronic lymphocytic leukemia.

This clone has a handful of counts. The rearrangement uses TRBV29-1 and TRBJ1-1; D call uncertain. CDR1 and CDR2 (germline): SQVTM, ANQGSEA. Trimming pared 6 bases from V and 5 bases from J, leaving 13 bases between. The CDR3 is 12 residues long. The CDR3 DNA reads TGCAGCGTCAACCGGGCAGAGACTGAAGCTTTCTTT. Translation gives CSVNRAETEAFF.

The rearrangement joins TRBV27 to TRBJ2-2; D uncertain. V lost 4 bases, J lost 1 base, and 4 bases lay in between. CDR1 and CDR2 (germline): MNHEY, SMNVEV (reference sequence). The CDR3 extends over 13 amino acids. As DNA, the CDR3 is TGTGCCAGCAGTTCGTGGAACACCGGGGAGCTGTTTTTT. It yields the protein CASSSWNTGELFF.

The chain combines TRBV5-6 with TRBJ1-3, with 7 bases lining up with TRBD1. Germline trimming cut 4 bases from V and 7 bases from J; bases unmatched to any gene: 11. The CDR3 extends over 15 amino acids. Germline values: CDR1 SGHDT, CDR2 YYEEEE. The CDR3 DNA follows: TGTGCCAGCAGCCGGCGAACCGGGACAGTCAACACCATATATTTT. This encodes CASSRRTGTVNTIYF. The whole variable domain, remainder taken from reference TRBV5-6 and TRBJ1-3, is DAGVTQSPTHLIKTRGQQVTLRCSPKSGHDTVSWYQQALGQGPQFIFQYYEEEERQRGNFPDRFSGHQFPNYSSELNVNALLLGDSALYLCASSRRTGTVNTIYFGEGSWLTVV.

The chain is built from TRBV7-8 and TRBJ1-5; a possible D gene is TRBD1 (5 bases). Between the trimmed V and J ends, which lost 3 bases and 3 bases, there was a span of 12 bases. Germline loops: CDR1 SGHVS, CDR2 FQNEAQ. This CDR3 is 15 amino acids long. CDR3 DNA sequence: TGTGCCAGCAGCTTTTTCCCGGGACCCAATCAGCCCCAGCATTTT. Amino acids: CASSFFPGPNQPQHF.

This clone has more than one count but fewer than ten. The chain uses TRBV7-2 and TRBJ1-4; D perhaps matches TRBD1 (5 bases). Germline assignment: CDR1 SGHTA and CDR2 FQGNSA. Between the trimmed V and J ends, which lost 5 bases and 5 bases, there was a span of 12 bases. The CDR3 is 14 residues long. The CDR3 nucleotides are TGTGCCAGCAGCCCGGTCCGGGGGAATGAAAAACTGTTTTTT. Encoded protein: CASSPVRGNEKLFF.

The gene calls are TRBV5-4 and TRBJ1-1, with D perhaps matching TRBD1 (5 bases). The length of the CDR3 is 16 residues. Between the trimmed V and J ends, which lost 0 bases and 1 base, there was a span of 13 bases. The germline CDR1 and CDR2 sequences are SGHNT and YYREEE (reference sequence). Here the CDR3 DNA reads TGTGCCAGCAGCTTGGGGTCGGCCAGGGCGAACACTGAAGCTTTCTTT. It codes for CASSLGSARANTEAFF.

J is TRBJ1-2 and V is TRBV6-1, with TRBD1 matching over 9 bases. The length of the CDR3 is 14 residues. V lost 6 bases, J lost 7 bases, and 9 bases stayed unmatched. The germline CDR1 and CDR2 sequences are MNHNS and SASEGT. CDR3: CASRGDRAGRGYTF. CDR3 bases: TGTGCCAGCAGGGGGGACAGGGCTGGGCGTGGCTACACCTTC.

This clone was found once. The J gene is TRBJ2-3, the V gene TRBV7-9; 7 bases fit TRBD1. V trimming: 5 bases; J trimming: 0 bases; junction bases outside the gene matches: 5. This CDR3 spans 15 amino acids. Per germline, CDR1 SEHNR and CDR2 FQNEAQ (reference sequence). CDR3 sequence: CASSEQGISTDTQYF. CDR3 bases: TGTGCCAGCAGCGAACAGGGGATAAGCACAGATACGCAGTATTTT.